The T cell receptor beta chain described here comes from a study of CD8+CD57+ T cells in acquired aplastic anemia. Background on the study: Isolated CD4+ and CD8+ cells, once sorted, yielded DNA averaging 3.2 ug.

This clonotype has just one count. Its antigen remains unknown. Study-level results: Found in both controls and patients were about 30 CD8+ CDR3 sequences.

Germline lookup yields CDR1 KGHDR and CDR2 SFDVKD. J lost 3 bases, V lost 3 bases, and 0 bases had no gene match. CDR3 length: 14 residues. The template used for profiling TCR beta VDJ and CDR3 was genomic DNA. TCRdb itself ran the reads through MiXCR, one entry per CDR3 protein. The sample has a few hundred thousand distinct CDR3 sequences, roughly 33% seen once. Sequencing was carried out using sorted CD4+, CD8+, or CD8+CD57+ T cells (not recorded which) from PBMCs. This TCR was sampled from a human donor in good health, serving as a control. This chain joins TRBV24-1 and TRBJ2-7, with 11 positions matching TRBD1. The CDR3, as DNA: TGTGCCACCAGTGATGGGACAGGGGGCTACGAGCAGTACTTC. This gives the protein CATSDGTGGYEQYF.